The 27 T cell receptor beta chains below all came from one sample that was sequenced in a study of T cell changes during pregnancy in multiple sclerosis. Profiled with immunoSEQ multiplex PCR; TCRdb holds only in-frame clones, not every one. The sample includes tens of thousands of clones, 91% of them seen just once. The material was peripheral blood, obtained in the third trimester of pregnancy. The receptors stem from a female donor in good health, enrolled as a control in a pregnancy study.

This clone was detected once. This sequence joins TRBV27 and TRBJ1-5; D remains ambiguous. This CDR3 comprises 16 residues. Trimming took 1 base from V and 4 from J, leaving 14 bases between them. Germline CDR1 reads MNHEY; CDR2 reads SMNVEV (reference sequence). The DNA of the CDR3 is TGTGCCAGCAGTTTATGGTCGGGAGGGAGGAATCAGCCCCAGCATTTT. Its translation is CASSLWSGGRNQPQHF.

V gene TRBV29-1 combines with J gene TRBJ1-2, with TRBD1 identical over 8 bases. Trimming at V came to 4 bases and at J to 6 bases, leaving 13 bases not matched to a gene. In germline, CDR1 is SQVTM, CDR2 ANQGSEA. This CDR3 has 15 residues. CDR3 DNA sequence: TGCAGCGTTGTGGCAGGGGGCGGAAGGTCGCATGGCTACACCTTC. This sequence encodes CSVVAGGGRSHGYTF.

The rearrangement joins TRBV2 to TRBJ1-5; TRBD1 might be the D (5 bases). This CDR3 region has 13 residues. V lost 3 bases, J lost 6 bases, and 9 bases lay in between. Germline lookup yields CDR1 SNHLY and CDR2 FYNNEI. The DNA for the CDR3 is TGTGCCAGCAGTGAGGGGCTCTCTCAGCCCCAGCATTTT. This sequence encodes CASSEGLSQPQHF.

The gene calls are TRBV9 and TRBJ2-1, with 12 bases identical to TRBD2. Germline values: CDR1 SGDLS, CDR2 YYNGEE. V shed 2 bases, J shed 7 bases, and the junction held 4 bases outside the gene matches. CDR3 size: 15 residues. Written as DNA, the CDR3 is TGTGCCAGCAGCGTCCCCGGACTAGCGGGAAATGAGCAGTTCTTC. Translation gives CASSVPGLAGNEQFF.

The chain employs TRBV6-5 and TRBJ1-2, with D perhaps TRBD1 (6 bases). Germline CDR1 reads MNHEY; CDR2 reads SVGAGI. Trimming cost V 2 bases and J 3 bases, with 16 bases left between them. The CDR3 totals 16 residues. The CDR3 DNA follows: TGTGCCAGCAGTTACGCACCACAGGGTTCCTACTATGGCTACACCTTC. It encodes CASSYAPQGSYYGYTF.

The chain carries TRBV9 and TRBJ1-2; tentatively, D is TRBD1 (6 bases). Trimming left V 4 bases short and J 4 bases short, with 17 bases between. CDR3 size: 15 residues. Germline-derived CDR1 and CDR2 are SGDLS and YYNGEE. Written as DNA, the CDR3 is TGTGCCAGCAGCCCCTATTGGACAGAACCCTATGGCTACACCTTC. It is translated as CASSPYWTEPYGYTF.

The chain carries TRBV28 and TRBJ1-2; D possibly corresponds to TRBD1 (6 bases). The V gene lost 5 bases and the J gene lost 8 bases, with 15 bases spanning the gap. Germline CDR1 reads MDHEN; CDR2 reads SYDVKM. The CDR3 loop spans 13 amino acids. The CDR3 reads CASSTQGPLGYTF. For the CDR3, the DNA is TGTGCCAGCAGTACTCAGGGGCCCCTAGGCTACACCTTC.

The chain recombines TRBV5-4 with TRBJ1-3; 8 bases match TRBD1. Germline V gene lookup returns CDR1 SGHNT and CDR2 YYREEE (reference sequence). V gave up 0 bases and J gave up 5 bases; unmatched junction bases: 19. This CDR3 spans 20 amino acids. The CDR3 nucleotides are TGTGCCAGCAGCTTGGGGGGGACCGGGACAGGATACCTTTCTAGAAACACCATATATTTT. As protein: CASSLGGTGTGYLSRNTIYF.

J is TRBJ1-1 and V is TRBV14; D not certain. The CDR3 runs to 12 residues. Germline V CDR1 and CDR2: SGHDN, FVKESK. Trimming took off 5 bases at V and 7 bases at J, with 11 bases between the two ends. DNA of the CDR3: TGTGCCAGCAGCTCCCGCGGGTTTGAAGCTTTCTTT. This sequence encodes CASSSRGFEAFF.

This clone showed up just once. This chain connects TRBV5-1 to TRBJ2-2, with a tentative D call TRBD2 (5 bases). The CDR3 loop spans 15 amino acids. Trimming cost V 1 base and J 4 bases, with 11 bases left between them. Germline CDR1 reads SGHRS; CDR2 reads YFSETQ. CDR3: CASSLRLATTGELFF. CDR3 sequence (DNA): TGCGCCAGCAGCTTGAGGCTAGCCACCACCGGGGAGCTGTTTTTT.

V and J are TRBV28 and TRBJ2-1; TRBD1 agrees at 9 bases. This CDR3 has 15 amino acids. After removal of 3 bases from V and 5 bases from J, the junction contained 5 bases not matched to a gene. Germline lookup yields CDR1 MDHEN and CDR2 SYDVKM. The CDR3 DNA reads as TGTGCCAGCAGTTTCCCGGGACAGGGAGACAATGAGCAGTTCTTC. Amino acid sequence: CASSFPGQGDNEQFF.

The chain uses TRBV7-7 and TRBJ2-3; 13 bases agree with TRBD2. Germline CDR1 SSHAT, CDR2 FNYEAQ (reference sequence). The CDR3 extends over 17 amino acids. J lost 4 bases, V lost 5 bases, and 9 bases had no gene match. The CDR3 protein is CASSTFAGTSGADTQYF. The CDR3 nucleotides read TGTGCCAGCAGCACCTTCGCCGGGACTAGCGGGGCAGATACGCAGTATTTT.

The chain combines TRBV29-1 with TRBJ1-1; 9 bases are shared with TRBD1. The CDR3 loop spans 14 amino acids. The V segment lost 3 bases and the J segment 3 bases; nucleotides outside the gene matches: 5. Germline CDR1 is SQVTM and CDR2 is ANQGSEA. Written as DNA, the CDR3 is TGCAGCGTTGATAGGACAGGGGAGGACACTGAAGCTTTCTTT. Protein product: CSVDRTGEDTEAFF.

The J gene is TRBJ2-1, the V gene TRBV19; TRBD2 aligns across 12 bases. The CDR3 totals 16 residues. V lost 4 bases, J lost 7 bases, and 8 bases stayed unmatched. Germline values: CDR1 LNHDA, CDR2 SQIVND (reference sequence). The CDR3 DNA follows: TGTGCCAGTAGTACGCTAGCGGGGGGGATGGTAAATGAGCAGTTCTTC. Amino acids: CASSTLAGGMVNEQFF.

This clone showed up just once. The chain employs TRBV29-1 and TRBJ1-3; 7 bases align to TRBD1. This CDR3 contains 14 residues. From germline, CDR1 is SQVTM and CDR2 ANQGSEA. V was pared by 3 bases and J by 3 bases, with 5 bases of the junction left unmatched. The CDR3 DNA follows: TGCAGCGTTGAGACAGGGAATTTTGGAAACACCATATATTTT. Translating gives CSVETGNFGNTIYF.

This chain uses TRBV7-9 with TRBJ1-2; D not certain. Trimming stripped 4 bases from V and 3 bases from J, with 3 bases between. Germline lookup yields CDR1 SEHNR and CDR2 FQNEAQ (reference sequence). The CDR3 has 11 amino acids. CDR3 loop: CASSSDYGYTF. The CDR3 DNA follows: TGTGCCAGCAGCTCCGACTATGGCTACACCTTC. The full variable domain, completed using reference TRBV7-9 and TRBJ1-2, is DTGVSQNPRHKITKRGQNVTFRCDPISEHNRLYWYRQTLGQGPEFLTYFQNEAQLEKSRLLSDRFSAERPKGSFSTLEIQRTEQGDSAMYLCASSSDYGYTFGSGTRLTVV.

The chain links TRBV29-1 to TRBJ1-2, with D unresolved. This CDR3 has 16 amino acids. Trimming removed 0 bases at V and 0 bases at J, with 14 bases between. Per germline, CDR1 SQVTM and CDR2 ANQGSEA. The CDR3: CSVEDPGLLANYGYTF. The CDR3 region has the DNA TGCAGCGTTGAAGATCCCGGGTTACTAGCTAACTATGGCTACACCTTC.

The chain uses TRBV6-5 and TRBJ2-1, with TRBD2 matching 7 bases. This CDR3 is 15 amino acids long. The germline V gene encodes CDR1 MNHEY and CDR2 SVGAGI. J lost 3 bases, V lost 6 bases, and 8 bases had no gene match. The CDR3 protein is CASRMGGPSYNEQFF. The CDR3, as DNA: TGTGCCAGCAGGATGGGAGGGCCGAGCTACAATGAGCAGTTCTTC.

The genes are TRBV19 and TRBJ1-5, with TRBD1 matching over 8 bases. The CDR3 spans 15 residues. J was trimmed by 7 bases and V by 3 bases; bases with no gene match: 8. Germline-derived CDR1 and CDR2 are LNHDA and SQIVND (reference sequence). The CDR3 reads CASSISRGRGQPQHF. For the CDR3, the DNA is TGTGCCAGTAGTATTAGCAGGGGGCGCGGACAGCCCCAGCATTTT.

CDR3 amino acids: CASYFRELGEQFF. CDR3 DNA sequence: TGTGCCAGCTATTTTCGGGAGCTGGGTGAGCAGTTCTTC. The chain joins TRBV28 to TRBJ2-1, with D maybe TRBD2 (6 bases). In germline, CDR1 is MDHEN, CDR2 SYDVKM. Trimming stripped 8 bases from V and 9 bases from J, with 17 bases between. The CDR3 spans 13 residues. Full variable domain (missing parts from reference TRBV28 and TRBJ2-1): DVKVTQSSRYLVKRTGEKVFLECVQDMDHENMFWYRQDPGLGLRLIYFSYDVKMKEKGDIPEGYSVSREKKERFSLILESASTNQTSMYLCASYFRELGEQFFGPGTRLTVL.

The V gene is TRBV7-2, the J gene TRBJ1-5, with D tentatively TRBD1 (5 bases). V was pared by 1 base and J by 5 bases, with 12 bases between. In germline, CDR1 is SGHTA, CDR2 FQGNSA. This CDR3 spans 15 amino acids. The CDR3 region is CASSLGRGADQPQHF. The DNA for the CDR3 is TGTGCCAGCAGCTTAGGTCGTGGGGCGGATCAGCCCCAGCATTTT.

DNA of the CDR3: TGTGCCAGCAGAACAGGACAGGGGTACTATGGCTACACCTTC. Its protein is CASRTGQGYYGYTF. The chain links TRBV5-8 to TRBJ1-2; TRBD1 aligns across 9 bases. Per germline, CDR1 SGHTS and CDR2 YDEGEE. J gave up 3 bases and V 5 bases, and 5 bases lay outside the gene matches. The CDR3 spans 14 residues.

The chain has TRBV6-1 and TRBJ1-2; D is possibly TRBD1 (6 bases). V was shortened by 6 bases and J by 4 bases, with 12 bases between the two germline ends. Germline assignment: CDR1 MNHNS and CDR2 SASEGT. The CDR3 consists of 13 residues. CDR3 residues: CASRGGQIYGYTF. The CDR3 coding sequence is TGTGCCAGCAGGGGGGGGCAGATCTATGGCTACACCTTC.

This chain links TRBV14 with TRBJ2-7; 15 bases align to TRBD2. The CDR3 has 15 residues. The germline gives CDR1 SGHDN, CDR2 FVKESK. With 5 bases clipped from V and 3 bases from J, the junction kept 2 bases outside the gene matches. For the CDR3, the DNA is TGTGCCAGCAGCAAGGGACTAGCGGGAGGCTACGAGCAGTACTTC. This encodes CASSKGLAGGYEQYF.

For this clone: Relative to the germline gene, one junction end is altered; a read error may explain this. This sequence joins TRBV7-7 and TRBJ2-1, with a weak D call TRBD1 (6 bases). The CDR3 runs 15 residues. CDR1 and CDR2 (germline): SSHAT, FNYEAQ (reference sequence). The CDR3 sequence is CASSPSVGTINEQFF. Written as DNA, the CDR3 is TGTGCTAGCAGCCCCTCGGTCGGGACAATCAATGAGCAGTTCTTC. The whole variable domain, filled in from reference TRBV7-7 and TRBJ2-1, reads GAGVSQSPRYKVTKRGQDVTLRCDPISSHATLYWYQQALGQGPEFLTYFNYEAQPDKSGLPSDRFSAERPEGSISTLTIQRTEQRDSAMYRCASSPSVGTINEQFFGPGTRLTVL.

This sequence joins TRBV6-5 and TRBJ1-2; TRBD1 might be the D (5 bases). Per the germline V gene, CDR1 is MNHEY and CDR2 is SVGAGI. This CDR3 has 15 amino acids. Trimming left V 5 bases short and J 5 bases short, with 18 bases between. CDR3 protein: CASSQGAGPTYGYTF. In DNA form, the CDR3 reads TGTGCCAGCAGTCAGGGAGCGGGACCTACTTATGGCTACACCTTC.

V gene TRBV15 combines with J gene TRBJ1-5; D is ambiguous. The ends were cut back, 2 bases at V and 0 bases at J, with 8 bases in the middle. This CDR3 is built from 15 residues. The germline CDR1 and CDR2 sequences are LNHNV and YYDKDF (reference sequence). CDR3 nucleotides: TGTGCCACCAGCAGATCCTTTTATAGCAATCAGCCCCAGCATTTT. Translating gives CATSRSFYSNQPQHF. Based on the CDR3 plus reference TRBV15 and TRBJ1-5, the full variable domain is DAMVIQNPRYQVTQFGKPVTLSCSQTLNHNVMYWYQQKSSQAPKLLFHYYDKDFNNEADTPDNFQSRRPNTSFCFLDIRSPGLGDTAMYLCATSRSFYSNQPQHFGDGTRLSIL.